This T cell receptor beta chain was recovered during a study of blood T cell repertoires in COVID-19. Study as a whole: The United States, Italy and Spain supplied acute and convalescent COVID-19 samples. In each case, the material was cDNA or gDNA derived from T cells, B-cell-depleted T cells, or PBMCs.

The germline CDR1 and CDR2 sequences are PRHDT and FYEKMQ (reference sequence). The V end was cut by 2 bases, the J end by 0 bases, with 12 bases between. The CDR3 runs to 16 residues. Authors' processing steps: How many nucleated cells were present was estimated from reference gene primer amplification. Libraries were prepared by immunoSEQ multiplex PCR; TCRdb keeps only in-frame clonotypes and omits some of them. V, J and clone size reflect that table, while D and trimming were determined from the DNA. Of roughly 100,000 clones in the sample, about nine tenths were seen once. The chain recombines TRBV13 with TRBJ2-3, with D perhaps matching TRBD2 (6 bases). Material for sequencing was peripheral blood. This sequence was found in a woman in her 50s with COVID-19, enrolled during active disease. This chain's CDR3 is CASSLPSGDSTDTQYF. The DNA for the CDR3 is TGTGCCAGCAGCTTACCCTCGGGGGATAGCACAGATACGCAGTATTTT.